This T cell receptor (beta chain) was recovered during a study of cytomegalovirus exposure and HLA in healthy donors. The table came from immunoSEQ multiplex PCR; TCRdb's copy has only in-frame clones and leaves some out. Of roughly 140,000 clones in the sample, 80% to 90% are singletons; the top ten hold 7.9%. Germline V gives CDR1 GTSNPN, CDR2 SVGIG (reference sequence). J gave up 5 bases and V 4 bases, and 8 bases lay outside the gene matches. This CDR3 contains 15 residues. The source is a woman aged 18-29 years in good health and CMV-seropositive. The V and J genes are TRBV30 and TRBJ1-1; TRBD1 aligns across 12 bases. Sequenced: PBMCs. CDR3: CAWTGTGGEGTEAFF. The CDR3 DNA sequence: TGTGCCTGGACCGGGACAGGGGGCGAAGGAACTGAAGCTTTCTTT.